Listed below are T cell receptor beta chains from one sample, sequenced in a study of Ad26.COV2.S vaccination and SARS-CoV-2 variants. Profiled with immunoSEQ multiplex PCR; TCRdb holds only in-frame clones, not every one. The sample gives hundreds of thousands of clones, 80% to 90% of which show up once; about 1.5% is in the top ten. The specimen was peripheral blood, collected in a trial of Ad26.COV2.S vaccine versus placebo. The source is a person aged 18 to 65 who received the Ad26.COV2.S COVID-19 vaccine or a placebo. The CDR3 runs from the conserved cysteine through the conserved F or W. A D gene is named only where the DNA matches it firmly. Only part of the rows carry a size: once, few, many, or a class if the clone is expanded.

clone_size: NA; d_call: NA; v_call: TRBV19; j_call: TRBJ2-6; cdr3_nt: TGTGCCAGTAGTAAGAGGACAGCCAGGATCTACTCTGGGGCCAACGTCCTGACTTTC; cdr3_aa: CASSKRTARIYSGANVLTF
clone_size: NA; d_call: NA; v_call: TRBV3-1/TRBV3-2; j_call: TRBJ2-5; cdr3_nt: TGTGCCAGCAGCCAAGAAGTTAACATACAAGAGACCCAGTACTTC; cdr3_aa: CASSQEVNIQETQYF
clone_size: NA; d_call: TRBD2; v_call: TRBV7-2; j_call: TRBJ2-3; cdr3_nt: TGTGCCAGCAGTTTAGCGGGGGGCACAGATACGCAGTATTTT; cdr3_aa: CASSLAGGTDTQYF
clone_size: NA; d_call: NA; v_call: TRBV7-3; j_call: TRBJ2-5; cdr3_nt: TGTGCCAGCAGCTTAAATACCTCGGACAGCTTCCAAGAGACCCAGTACTTC; cdr3_aa: CASSLNTSDSFQETQYF
clone_size: once; d_call: NA; v_call: TRBV5-6; j_call: TRBJ2-3; cdr3_nt: TGTGCCAGCAGCCTTACTAGCAGAACAGATACGCAGTATTTT; cdr3_aa: CASSLTSRTDTQYF
clone_size: NA; d_call: NA; v_call: TRBV5-4; j_call: TRBJ2-7; cdr3_nt: TGTGCCAGCAGCCCTAGGAGGGGGAGCGGGCTCAGCTCCTACGAGCAGTACTTC; cdr3_aa: CASSPRRGSGLSSYEQYF
clone_size: NA; d_call: NA; v_call: TRBV5-1; j_call: TRBJ2-5; cdr3_nt: TGCGCCAGCAGTCCGGGGGTCTGGAGGGCCTCGTTTTTAGGAGAGACCCAGTACTTC; cdr3_aa: CASSPGVWRASFLGETQYF
clone_size: NA; d_call: TRBD2; v_call: TRBV29-1; j_call: TRBJ2-3; cdr3_nt: TGCAGCGTCGCTCAACGACTAGCGGGAGATACGCAGTATTTT; cdr3_aa: CSVAQRLAGDTQYF
clone_size: NA; d_call: NA; v_call: TRBV18; j_call: TRBJ2-7; cdr3_nt: TGTGCCAGCCCACGAGGCGGCTTTGAGCAGTACTTC; cdr3_aa: CASPRGGFEQYF
clone_size: NA; d_call: NA; v_call: TRBV18; j_call: TRBJ1-1; cdr3_nt: TGTGCCAGCTCACTAGCAGAGAACACTGAAGCTTTCTTT; cdr3_aa: CASSLAENTEAFF
clone_size: once; d_call: NA; v_call: TRBV5-1; j_call: TRBJ1-1; cdr3_nt: TGCGCCAGCAAGATGGTGGTAGAGAACACTGAAGCTTTCTTT; cdr3_aa: CASKMVVENTEAFF
clone_size: NA; d_call: NA; v_call: TRBV18; j_call: TRBJ1-5; cdr3_nt: TGTGCCAGCTCACCGGTAGGGTCAGACAATCAGCCCCAGCATTTT; cdr3_aa: CASSPVGSDNQPQHF
clone_size: NA; d_call: NA; v_call: TRBV27; j_call: TRBJ2-7; cdr3_nt: TGTGCCAGCAGTCCCATAACCGGACTTAGCTCCTACGAGCAGTACTTC; cdr3_aa: CASSPITGLSSYEQYF
clone_size: few; d_call: TRBD1; v_call: TRBV6-6; j_call: TRBJ1-5; cdr3_nt: TGTGCCAGCAGTTACTTTGGGACAGATAGCAATCAGCCCCAGCATTTT; cdr3_aa: CASSYFGTDSNQPQHF
clone_size: once; d_call: NA; v_call: TRBV11-2; j_call: TRBJ1-3; cdr3_nt: TGTGCCAGCAGCTTATGGGGGGACTCTGGAAACACCATATATTTT; cdr3_aa: CASSLWGDSGNTIYF
clone_size: NA; d_call: NA; v_call: TRBV6-5; j_call: TRBJ1-1; cdr3_nt: TGTGCCAGCAGATCGGGGGTGACAGGGAACACTGAAGCTTTCTTT; cdr3_aa: CASRSGVTGNTEAFF
clone_size: NA; d_call: NA; v_call: TRBV15; j_call: TRBJ1-1; cdr3_nt: TGTGCCACCAGCAGAGTTAGGGAGGGAAGAAGCACTGAAGCTTTCTTT; cdr3_aa: CATSRVREGRSTEAFF
clone_size: once; d_call: TRBD1; v_call: TRBV29-1; j_call: TRBJ1-5; cdr3_nt: TGCAGCGTTGCCCTAGGGGGGACAGGGTCGGCTCAGCCCCAGCATTTT; cdr3_aa: CSVALGGTGSAQPQHF